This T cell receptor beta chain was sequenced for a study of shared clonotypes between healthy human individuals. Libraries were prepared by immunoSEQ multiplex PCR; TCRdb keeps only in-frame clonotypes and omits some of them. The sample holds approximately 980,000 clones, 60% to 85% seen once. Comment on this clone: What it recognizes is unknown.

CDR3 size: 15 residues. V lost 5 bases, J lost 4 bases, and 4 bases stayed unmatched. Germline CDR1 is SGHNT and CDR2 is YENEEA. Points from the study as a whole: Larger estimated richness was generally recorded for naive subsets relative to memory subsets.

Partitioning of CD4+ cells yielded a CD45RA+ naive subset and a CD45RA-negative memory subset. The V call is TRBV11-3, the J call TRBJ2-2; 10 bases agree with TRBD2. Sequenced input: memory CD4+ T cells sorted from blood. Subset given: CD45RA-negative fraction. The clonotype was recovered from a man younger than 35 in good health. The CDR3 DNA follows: TGTGCCAGCAGCCCAGGACTAGCGGCCACCGGGGAGCTGTTTTTT. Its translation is CASSPGLAATGELFF.